The clone carrying this TCR beta chain was detected only a few times. Its matching antigen is unknown. The sample comes from a study of beta chain features in type 1 diabetes. Per germline, CDR1 LNHDA and CDR2 SQIVND (reference sequence). This CDR3 has 16 amino acids. Between the trimmed V and J ends, which lost 3 bases and 1 base, there was a span of 12 bases. Purity of each sorted population was above 95%. Study observations and caveats: There was a moderate but significant shortening of TCRB CDR3s in all four CD4+ subsets of Type 1 diabetes patients. Sequencing of cDNA might inflate the share of cells that strongly express TCR.

The authors reverse transcribed all of the isolated RNA, so sequencing captured expressed TCRB transcripts. The assay was immunoSEQ multiplex PCR, and TCRdb's table has in-frame clones only and misses some. Among a few hundred thousand clones listed, roughly a tenth were seen once. Sequencing used central memory CD4+ T cells from blood. This clonotype was obtained from a man under 40 with type 1 diabetes. The chain combines TRBV19 with TRBJ1-4; D possibly corresponds to TRBD1 (5 bases). The CDR3 is CASSIGGGGTNEKLFF. DNA for the CDR3: TGTGCCAGTAGTATCGGGGGAGGCGGAACTAATGAAAAACTGTTTTTT.